This TCR beta chain is drawn from a study of Graves' ophthalmopathy and Graves' hyperthyroidism. This clonotype was picked up many times. The CDR3 totals 14 residues. Germline V gives CDR1 LGHNA, CDR2 YNFKEQ. V shed 2 bases, J shed 6 bases, and the junction held 5 bases outside the gene matches. RNA transcripts provided the template for amplifying TCR beta CDR3 regions. Scientists carried out first-round RT-PCR using HTBI primers and then a second-round multiplex PCR. TCRdb processed the multiplex PCR reads anew with MiXCR; each CDR3 protein has one entry. The sample contains about 740,000 distinct CDR3 sequences, 40% of which appear only once. Moderate-to-severe activity, with CAS ≥3, NOSPECS ≥4 and duration under 3 months, characterized the donors with ophthalmopathy.

The sequence came from an adult man with Graves' ophthalmopathy. Sequenced input: peripheral blood. This chain links TRBV4-2 with TRBJ1-2, with 8 positions matching TRBD1. CDR3 loop: CASSQLTGEDGYTF. For the CDR3, the DNA is TGTGCCAGCAGCCAACTGACAGGGGAGGATGGCTACACCTTC.